This T cell receptor (beta chain) was found in a study of shared clonotypes between healthy human individuals. Whole-study results and caveats: Limitation of the genetic and exposure-history diversity represented came from the few donors. Only blood samples were collected, and tissue repertoires likely differ. Clonotypes shared by all four donors outscored non-shared clonotypes in generation probability.

As regards this clone: Its antigen is not identified.

Measured with immunoSEQ multiplex PCR; TCRdb has only the in-frame clones, and not every one. The sample holds about 1 million clones; about 75% are singletons and the top ten take about 1.5%. Trimming shortened V by 7 bases and J by 4 bases, and 16 bases separated the two germline ends. This CDR3 region has 15 residues. Germline CDR1 and CDR2: MDHEN and SYDVKM. The source material was memory CD4+ T cells sorted from blood. Noted subset: CD45RA-negative fraction. The chain is built from TRBV28 and TRBJ2-2, with D perhaps being TRBD1 or TRBD2 (6 bases each). The receptor's source is a man aged 18 to 35 in good health. The CDR3 DNA follows: TGTGCCAGCACTAGAGGGGGGATCGGCACCGGGGAGCTGTTTTTT. Translation: CASTRGGIGTGELFF.